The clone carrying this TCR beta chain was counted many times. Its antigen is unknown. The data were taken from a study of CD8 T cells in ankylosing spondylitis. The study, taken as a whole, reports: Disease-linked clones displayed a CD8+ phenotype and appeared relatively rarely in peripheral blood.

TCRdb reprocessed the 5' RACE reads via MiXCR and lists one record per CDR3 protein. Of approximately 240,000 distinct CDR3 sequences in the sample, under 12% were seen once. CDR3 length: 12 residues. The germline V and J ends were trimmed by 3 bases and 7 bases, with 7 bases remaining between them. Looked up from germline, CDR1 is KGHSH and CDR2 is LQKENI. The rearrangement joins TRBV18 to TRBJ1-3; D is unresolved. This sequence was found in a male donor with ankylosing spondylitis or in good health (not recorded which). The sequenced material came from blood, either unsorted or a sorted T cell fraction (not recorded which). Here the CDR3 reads CASSPDGNTIYF. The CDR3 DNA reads TGTGCCAGCTCACCGGACGGTAACACCATATATTTT.